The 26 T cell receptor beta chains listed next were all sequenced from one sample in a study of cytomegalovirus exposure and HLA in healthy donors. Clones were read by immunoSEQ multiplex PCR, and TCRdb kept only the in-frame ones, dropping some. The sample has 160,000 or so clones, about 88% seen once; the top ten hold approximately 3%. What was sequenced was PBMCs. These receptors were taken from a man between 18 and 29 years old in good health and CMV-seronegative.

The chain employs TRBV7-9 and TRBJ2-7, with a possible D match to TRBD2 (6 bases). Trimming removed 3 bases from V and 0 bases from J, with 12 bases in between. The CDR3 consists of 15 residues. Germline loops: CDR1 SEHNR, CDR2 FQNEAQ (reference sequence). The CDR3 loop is CASSFTTEGSYEQYF. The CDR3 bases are TGTGCCAGCAGCTTCACGACGGAGGGCTCCTACGAGCAGTACTTC.

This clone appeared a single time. CDR3 sequence: CASSLAVSGSSYEQYF. In nucleotides, the CDR3 is TGTGCCAGCAGCTTAGCCGTTAGCGGGAGCTCCTACGAGCAGTACTTC. V is TRBV7-2 and J is TRBJ2-7; 9 nucleotides match TRBD2. J lost 0 bases, V lost 0 bases, and 3 bases had no gene match. The CDR3 is 16 residues long. Germline CDR1 is SGHTA and CDR2 is FQGNSA.

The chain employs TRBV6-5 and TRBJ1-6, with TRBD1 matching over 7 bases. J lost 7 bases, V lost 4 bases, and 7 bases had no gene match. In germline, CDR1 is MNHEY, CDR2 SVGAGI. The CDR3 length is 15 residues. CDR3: CASSLLDRTNSPLHF. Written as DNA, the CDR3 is TGTGCCAGCAGTTTATTGGACAGGACAAATTCACCCCTCCACTTT.

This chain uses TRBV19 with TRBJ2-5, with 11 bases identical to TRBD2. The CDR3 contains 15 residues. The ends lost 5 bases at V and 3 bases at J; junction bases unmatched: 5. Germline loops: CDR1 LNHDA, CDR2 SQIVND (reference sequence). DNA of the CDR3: TGTGCCAGTAGTTCGATAGCGGGGGGGAAAGAGACCCAGTACTTC. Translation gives CASSSIAGGKETQYF.

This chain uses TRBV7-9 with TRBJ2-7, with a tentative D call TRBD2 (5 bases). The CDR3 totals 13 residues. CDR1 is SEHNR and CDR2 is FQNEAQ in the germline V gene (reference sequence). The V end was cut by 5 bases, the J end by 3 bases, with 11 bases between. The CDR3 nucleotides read TGTGCCAGCAGCATAGACGAGGGCTACGAGCAGTACTTC. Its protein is CASSIDEGYEQYF.

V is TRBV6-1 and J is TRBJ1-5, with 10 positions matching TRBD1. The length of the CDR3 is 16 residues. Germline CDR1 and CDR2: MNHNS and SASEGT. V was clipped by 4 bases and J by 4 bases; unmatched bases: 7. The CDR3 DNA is TGTGCCAGCAGTGGTCGACAGGGGGCGGGTAATCAGCCCCAGCATTTT. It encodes CASSGRQGAGNQPQHF.

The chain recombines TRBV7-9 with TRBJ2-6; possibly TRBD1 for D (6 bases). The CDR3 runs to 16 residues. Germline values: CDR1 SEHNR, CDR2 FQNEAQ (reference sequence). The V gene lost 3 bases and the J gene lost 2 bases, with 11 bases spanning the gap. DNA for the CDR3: TGTGCCAGCAGCTTCTCTTCAGGGGCTGGGGCCAACGTCCTGACTTTC. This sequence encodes CASSFSSGAGANVLTF.

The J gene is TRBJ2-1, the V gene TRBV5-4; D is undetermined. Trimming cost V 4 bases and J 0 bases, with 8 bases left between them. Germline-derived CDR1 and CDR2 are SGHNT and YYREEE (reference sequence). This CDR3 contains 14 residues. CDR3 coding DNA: TGTGCCAGCAGCCCCGATAGCTCCTACAATGAGCAGTTCTTC. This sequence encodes CASSPDSSYNEQFF.

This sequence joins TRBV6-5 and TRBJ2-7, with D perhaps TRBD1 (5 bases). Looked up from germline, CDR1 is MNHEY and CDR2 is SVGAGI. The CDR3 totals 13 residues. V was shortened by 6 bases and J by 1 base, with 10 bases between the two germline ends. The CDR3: CASRLTESYEQYF. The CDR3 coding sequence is TGTGCCAGCAGACTGACAGAGTCCTACGAGCAGTACTTC.

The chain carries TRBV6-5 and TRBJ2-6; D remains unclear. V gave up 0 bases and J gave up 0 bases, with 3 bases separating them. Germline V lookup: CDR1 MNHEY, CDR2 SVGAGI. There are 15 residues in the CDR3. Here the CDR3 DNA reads TGTGCCAGCAGTTACTCCGTCTCTGGGGCCAACGTCCTGACTTTC. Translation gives CASSYSVSGANVLTF.

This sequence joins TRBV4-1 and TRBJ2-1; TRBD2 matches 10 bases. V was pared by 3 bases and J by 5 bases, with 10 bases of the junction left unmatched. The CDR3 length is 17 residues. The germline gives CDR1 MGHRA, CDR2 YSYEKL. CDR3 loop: CASSHPSSGRINNEQFF. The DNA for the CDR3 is TGCGCCAGCAGCCACCCATCTAGCGGGAGAATAAACAATGAGCAGTTCTTC.

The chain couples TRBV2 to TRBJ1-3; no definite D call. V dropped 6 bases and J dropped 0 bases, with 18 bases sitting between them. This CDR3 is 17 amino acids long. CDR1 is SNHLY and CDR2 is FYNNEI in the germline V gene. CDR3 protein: CASSPVGRQISGNTIYF. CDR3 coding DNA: TGTGCCAGCAGCCCGGTCGGCAGACAAATCTCTGGAAACACCATATATTTT.

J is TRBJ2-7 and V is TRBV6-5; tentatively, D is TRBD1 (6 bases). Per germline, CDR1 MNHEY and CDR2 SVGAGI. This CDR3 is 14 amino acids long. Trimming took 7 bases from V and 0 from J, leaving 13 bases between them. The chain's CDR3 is CASTRAGASYEQYF. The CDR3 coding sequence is TGTGCCAGCACGAGAGCAGGGGCCTCCTACGAGCAGTACTTC.

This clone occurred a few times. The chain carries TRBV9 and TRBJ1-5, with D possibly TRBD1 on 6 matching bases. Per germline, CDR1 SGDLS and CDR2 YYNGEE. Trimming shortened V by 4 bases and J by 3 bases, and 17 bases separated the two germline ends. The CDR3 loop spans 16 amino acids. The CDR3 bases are TGTGCCAGCAGCCCTGGGACACCCGCCACCAATCAGCCCCAGCATTTT. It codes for CASSPGTPATNQPQHF.

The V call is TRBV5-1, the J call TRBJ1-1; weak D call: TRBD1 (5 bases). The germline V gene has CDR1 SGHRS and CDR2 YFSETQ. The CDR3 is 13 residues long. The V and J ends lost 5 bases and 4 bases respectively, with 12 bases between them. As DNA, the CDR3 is TGCGCCAGCAGGTTCGGGGGGAGCACTGAAGCTTTCTTT. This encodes CASRFGGSTEAFF.

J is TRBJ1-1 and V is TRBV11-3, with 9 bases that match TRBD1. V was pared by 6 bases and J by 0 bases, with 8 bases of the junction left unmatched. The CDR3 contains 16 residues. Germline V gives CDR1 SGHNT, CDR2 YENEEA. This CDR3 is CASRFTGTGLNTEAFF. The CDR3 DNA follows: TGTGCCAGCAGATTCACCGGGACAGGGTTGAACACTGAAGCTTTCTTT.

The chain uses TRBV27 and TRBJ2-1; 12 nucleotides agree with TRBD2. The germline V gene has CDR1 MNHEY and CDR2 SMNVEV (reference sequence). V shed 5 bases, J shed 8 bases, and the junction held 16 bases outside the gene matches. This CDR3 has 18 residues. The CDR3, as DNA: TGTGCCAGCAGTCCGCTGAATCTTCTAGCGGGAGGGCCAGATGAGCAGTTCTTC. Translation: CASSPLNLLAGGPDEQFF.

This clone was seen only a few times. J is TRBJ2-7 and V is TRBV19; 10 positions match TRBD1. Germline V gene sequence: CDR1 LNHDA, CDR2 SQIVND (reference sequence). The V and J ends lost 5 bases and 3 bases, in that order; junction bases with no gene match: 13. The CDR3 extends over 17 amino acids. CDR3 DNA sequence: TGTGCCAGTAGTCCAGGCTCAGGACAGGGGGGCAACTACGAGCAGTACTTC. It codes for CASSPGSGQGGNYEQYF.

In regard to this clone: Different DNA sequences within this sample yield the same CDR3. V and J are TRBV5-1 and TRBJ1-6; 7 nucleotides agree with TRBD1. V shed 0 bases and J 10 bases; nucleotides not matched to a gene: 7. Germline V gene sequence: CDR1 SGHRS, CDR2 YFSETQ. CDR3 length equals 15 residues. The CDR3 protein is CASSLGQGANSPLHF. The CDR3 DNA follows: TGCGCCAGCAGCTTGGGACAGGGTGCGAACTCACCCCTCCACTTT.

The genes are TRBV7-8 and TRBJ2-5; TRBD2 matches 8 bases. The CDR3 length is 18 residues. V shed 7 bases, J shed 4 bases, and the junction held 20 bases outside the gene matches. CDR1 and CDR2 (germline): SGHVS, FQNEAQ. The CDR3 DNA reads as TGTGCCAGCACTCCTTGGAGGAGAGCGGGAGCCGCGAGAGAGACCCAGTACTTC. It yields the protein CASTPWRRAGAARETQYF.

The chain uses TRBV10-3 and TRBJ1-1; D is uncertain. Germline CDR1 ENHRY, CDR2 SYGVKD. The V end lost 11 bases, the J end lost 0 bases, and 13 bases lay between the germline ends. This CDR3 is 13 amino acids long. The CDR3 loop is CASRGTLNTEAFF. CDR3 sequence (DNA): TGTGCCTCCCGAGGAACCCTGAACACTGAAGCTTTCTTT.

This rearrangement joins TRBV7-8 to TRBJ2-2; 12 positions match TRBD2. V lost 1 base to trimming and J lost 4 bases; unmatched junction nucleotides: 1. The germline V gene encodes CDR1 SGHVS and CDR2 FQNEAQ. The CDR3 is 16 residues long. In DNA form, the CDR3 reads TGTGCCAGCAGCTTAGGGACTAGCGGGGTCACCGGGGAGCTGTTTTTT. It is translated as CASSLGTSGVTGELFF.

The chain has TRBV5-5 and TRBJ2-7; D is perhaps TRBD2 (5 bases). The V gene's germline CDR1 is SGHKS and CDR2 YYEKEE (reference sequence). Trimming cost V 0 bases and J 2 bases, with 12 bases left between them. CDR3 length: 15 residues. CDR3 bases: TGTGCCAGCAGCTTGGCAGGAGGAACACCCTACGAGCAGTACGTC. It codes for CASSLAGGTPYEQYV.

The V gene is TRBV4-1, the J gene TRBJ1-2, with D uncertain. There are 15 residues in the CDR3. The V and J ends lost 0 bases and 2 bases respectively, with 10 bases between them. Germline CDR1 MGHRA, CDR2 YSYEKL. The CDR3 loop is CASSQEAGINYGYTF. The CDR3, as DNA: TGCGCCAGCAGCCAAGAAGCAGGAATCAACTATGGCTACACCTTC.

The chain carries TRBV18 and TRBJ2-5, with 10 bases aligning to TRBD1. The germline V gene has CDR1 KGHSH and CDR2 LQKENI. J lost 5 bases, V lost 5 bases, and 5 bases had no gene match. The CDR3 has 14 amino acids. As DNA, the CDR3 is TGTGCCAGCTCAGGAGACAGGGGGCGTGAGACCCAGTACTTC. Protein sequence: CASSGDRGRETQYF.

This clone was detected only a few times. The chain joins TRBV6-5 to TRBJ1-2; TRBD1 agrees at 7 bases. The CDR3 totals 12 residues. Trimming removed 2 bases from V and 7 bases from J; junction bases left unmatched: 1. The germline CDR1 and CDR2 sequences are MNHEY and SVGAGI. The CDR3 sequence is CASSYTGVGYTF. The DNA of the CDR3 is TGTGCCAGCAGTTACACAGGGGTTGGCTACACCTTC.